This T cell receptor beta chain was recovered during a study of T cell responses to AZD1222 COVID-19 vaccine. Study results and caveats: Females made up more of the donors, who were largely white British, and clonal diversity may have come out too low. Along spike, vaccine-associated CD4 TCRs were found throughout, with dominance at 160-218 and 743-854.

The germline V gene encodes CDR1 MNHEY and CDR2 SVGEGT. Trimming at V came to 0 bases and at J to 7 bases, leaving 3 bases not matched to a gene. This CDR3 is 15 amino acids long. About this clone: The antigen is unknown.

Method: immunoSEQ multiplex PCR; TCRdb's copy keeps in-frame clones and lacks some. The sample includes 92,000 or so clones, around 89% of them seen just once. The receptor's source is an adult who received the AZD1222 COVID-19 vaccine. Sequences were derived from peripheral blood, sampled 28 days after the second AZD1222 dose. The chain joins TRBV6-2 or TRBV6-3 to TRBJ2-1; 10 nucleotides agree with TRBD2. The DNA for the CDR3 is TGTGCCAGCAGTTACTCGCCTAGCGGGGGTAATGAGCAGTTCTTC. Protein sequence: CASSYSPSGGNEQFF.